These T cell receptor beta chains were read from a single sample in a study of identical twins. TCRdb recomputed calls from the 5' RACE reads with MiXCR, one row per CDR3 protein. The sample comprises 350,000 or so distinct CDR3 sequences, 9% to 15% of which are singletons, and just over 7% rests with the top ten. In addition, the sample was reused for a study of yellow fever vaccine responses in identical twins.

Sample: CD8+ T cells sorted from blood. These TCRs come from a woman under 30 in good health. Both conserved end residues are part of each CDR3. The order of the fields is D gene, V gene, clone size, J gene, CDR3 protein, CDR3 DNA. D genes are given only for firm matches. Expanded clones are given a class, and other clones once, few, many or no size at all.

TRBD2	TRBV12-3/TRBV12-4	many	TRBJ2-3	CASSPLGGGEDTQYF	TGTGCCAGCAGTCCCCTCGGGGGGGGCGAAGATACGCAGTATTTT
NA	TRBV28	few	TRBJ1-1	CASSLWRNTEAFF	TGTGCCAGCAGTTTATGGCGGAACACTGAAGCTTTCTTT
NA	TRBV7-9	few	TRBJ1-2	CASSPDYGYTF	TGTGCCAGCAGCCCGGACTATGGCTACACCTTC
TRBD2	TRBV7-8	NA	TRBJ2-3	CASSLAVQREWATDTQYF	TGTGCCAGCAGCTTAGCTGTTCAGCGGGAGTGGGCCACAGATACGCAGTATTTT
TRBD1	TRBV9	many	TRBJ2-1	CASSETQGQPTNEQFF	TGTGCCAGCAGCGAAACACAGGGACAGCCTACCAATGAGCAGTTCTTC
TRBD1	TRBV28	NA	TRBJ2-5	CASSFETGRVETQYF	TGTGCCAGCAGTTTCGAGACAGGGCGGGTAGAGACCCAGTACTTC
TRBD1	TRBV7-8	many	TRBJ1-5	CASSAWTGGIDQPQHF	TGTGCCAGCAGCGCCTGGACAGGGGGCATCGATCAGCCCCAGCATTTT
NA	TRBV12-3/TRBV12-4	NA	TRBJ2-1	CASSLSSGSQETQFF	TGTGCCAGCAGTTTGTCCAGCGGCTCCCAAGAGACCCAGTTCTTC
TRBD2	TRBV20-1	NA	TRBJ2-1	CSADSGESSYNEQFF	TGCAGTGCCGATAGCGGGGAAAGCTCCTACAATGAGCAGTTCTTC
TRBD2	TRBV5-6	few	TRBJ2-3	CASSIRDYSDTQYF	TGTGCCAGCAGCATCCGGGACTATTCAGATACGCAGTATTTT
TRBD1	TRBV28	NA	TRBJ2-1	CASSTGTGFYNEQFF	TGTGCCAGCAGCACCGGGACAGGGTTCTACAATGAGCAGTTCTTC
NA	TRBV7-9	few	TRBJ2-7	CASSSGDSPYEQYF	TGTGCCAGCAGCAGCGGGGACAGCCCCTACGAGCAGTACTTC
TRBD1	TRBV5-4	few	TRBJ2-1	CASSWGQGNEQFF	TGTGCCAGCAGCTGGGGACAGGGGAATGAGCAGTTCTTC
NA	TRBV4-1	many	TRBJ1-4	CASSQGAAKLFF	TGCGCCAGCAGCCAAGGGGCTGCAAAACTGTTTTTT
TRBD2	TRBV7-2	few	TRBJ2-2	CASSLSLLLPSGSPRKGDGELFF	TGTGCCAGCAGCTTATCTCTCCTCCTCCCTAGCGGGAGCCCTCGAAAAGGTGACGGGGAGCTGTTTTTT
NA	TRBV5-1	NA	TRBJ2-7	CASSLGWSVGSPSYEQYF	TGCGCCAGCAGCTTGGGGTGGTCAGTGGGCTCCCCCTCCTACGAGCAGTACTTC
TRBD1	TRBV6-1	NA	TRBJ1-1	CASSPGTGVGTEAFF	TGTGCCAGCAGTCCCGGGACAGGCGTGGGCACTGAAGCTTTCTTT
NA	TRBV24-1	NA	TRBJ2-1	CATSDFETRNNEQFF	TGTGCCACCAGTGATTTTGAGACTAGAAACAATGAGCAGTTCTTC
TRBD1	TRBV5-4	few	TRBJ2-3	CASSIQGGSTDTQYF	TGTGCCAGCAGCATACAGGGGGGTAGCACAGATACGCAGTATTTT
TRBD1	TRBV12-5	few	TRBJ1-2	CASGSRTGSGYTF	TGTGCTAGTGGTTCGCGGACAGGAAGCGGCTACACCTTC
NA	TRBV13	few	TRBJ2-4	CASSPWGEGIQYF	TGTGCCAGCAGCCCGTGGGGTGAGGGCATTCAGTACTTC
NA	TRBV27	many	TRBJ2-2	CASSLYDTGELFF	TGTGCCAGCAGTTTATACGACACCGGGGAGCTGTTTTTT